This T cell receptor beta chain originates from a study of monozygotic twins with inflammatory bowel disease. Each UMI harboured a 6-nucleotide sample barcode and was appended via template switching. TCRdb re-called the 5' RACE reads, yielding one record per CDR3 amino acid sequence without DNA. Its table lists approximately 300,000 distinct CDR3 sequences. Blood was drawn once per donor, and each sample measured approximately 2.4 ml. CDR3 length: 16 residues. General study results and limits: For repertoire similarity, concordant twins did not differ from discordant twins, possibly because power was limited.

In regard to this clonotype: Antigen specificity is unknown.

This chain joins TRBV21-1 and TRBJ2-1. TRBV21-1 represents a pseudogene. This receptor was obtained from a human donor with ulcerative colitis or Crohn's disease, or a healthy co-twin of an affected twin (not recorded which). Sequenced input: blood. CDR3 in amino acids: CASSKVRRGSYNEQFF.